The rows below give T cell receptor beta chains drawn from one sample of a study of blood T cell repertoires in COVID-19. Sequencing was performed with immunoSEQ multiplex PCR; in TCRdb, only in-frame clones are kept and a portion is missing. The sample has 150,000 to 200,000 clones, approximately 84% seen once. Sequencing input: PBMCs or T cells enriched from blood (not recorded which). The receptor set was obtained from a middle-aged man who had recovered from COVID-19. CDR3s include the opening cysteine and the closing phenylalanine or tryptophan. The size of a clone is reported for some rows only, either as once, few or many, or as a class for expanded clones.

V	size	J	CDR3
TRBV7-2	NA	TRBJ2-2	CASSSLSLRTPKNTGELFF
TRBV5-1	NA	TRBJ2-7	CASSLAPQELYEQYF
TRBV7-8	NA	TRBJ1-4	CASSPRTRTNEKLFF
TRBV3-1/TRBV3-2	NA	TRBJ2-2	CASSTASTVTGELFF
TRBV19	NA	TRBJ2-2	CASRGLTGELFF
TRBV7-9	NA	TRBJ1-3	CASSPMWLRNTIYF
TRBV21-1	NA	TRBJ2-7	CASSNGLAGHFYEQYF
TRBV7-2	once	TRBJ1-1	CASSSQQGSTEAFF
TRBV18	NA	TRBJ1-1	CASSANQENTEAFF
TRBV12-3/TRBV12-4	NA	TRBJ1-6	CASSTLGTSPLHF
TRBV7-9	NA	TRBJ1-3	CASSFRQGVGNTIYF
TRBV13	once	TRBJ1-2	CASSSRQGGYTF
TRBV5-6	once	TRBJ2-7	CASSPDTSYEQYF
TRBV5-1	NA	TRBJ2-1	CASSLGQGAIDEQFF
TRBV19	NA	TRBJ1-5	CASREEYSNQPQHF
TRBV10-3	NA	TRBJ1-3	CAISAGQGGTGNTIYF
TRBV5-6	NA	TRBJ2-1	CASSLVQGVYNEQFF
TRBV5-1	NA	TRBJ2-3	CASTMGLAGGRDTQYF
TRBV7-9	NA	TRBJ2-1	CASSRSGGLVNEQFF
TRBV27	NA	TRBJ2-7	CASILPGQGASGYEQYF
TRBV4-1	NA	TRBJ1-2	CASSQDRAEGGYTF
TRBV11-2	NA	TRBJ1-2	CASSLGGSRYGYTF
TRBV29-1	NA	TRBJ1-4	CSAKTGGPANEKLFF
TRBV2	few	TRBJ1-2	CASRGQNYGYTF
TRBV27	NA	TRBJ1-1	CASSLYQNMNTEAFF
TRBV7-3	NA	TRBJ2-7	CASSLYPGSYEQYF
TRBV5-4	NA	TRBJ1-2	CASSLEPYGQAGYTF
TRBV5-1	NA	TRBJ2-3	CASSSYADISGGARDTQYF
TRBV9	once	TRBJ1-2	CASSQGSHYGYTF
TRBV28	NA	TRBJ1-2	CASSLPQQWHGYTF
TRBV9	NA	TRBJ2-7	CASSVGGLSYEQYF
TRBV10-3	NA	TRBJ1-1	CAISRSAGKNTEAFF
TRBV7-6	NA	TRBJ1-4	CASSSRALNEKLFF
TRBV18	NA	TRBJ2-7	CASSPPGRTYEQYF
TRBV24-1	NA	TRBJ2-3	CATSGPLNPGTGQDTQYF
TRBV29-1	NA	TRBJ1-4	CSARGGDEKLFF
TRBV19	NA	TRBJ1-5	CASRRGGGSNQPQHF
TRBV7-9	NA	TRBJ1-2	CASSFGVAGYGYTF
TRBV5-1	NA	TRBJ1-1	CASGTDMKNTEAFF
TRBV5-1	many	TRBJ2-5	CASSRRGLAEETQYF
TRBV27	NA	TRBJ1-3	CASKSQGAGGNTIYF